A selection of T cell receptor beta chains follows, all from one sample in a study of T-cell reconstitution after alpha-beta-depleted transplantation in children. From the PCR reads, TCRdb called clonotypes with MiXCR, one entry per CDR3 protein. The table shows 300,000 to 350,000 distinct CDR3 sequences, with approximately 23% occurring only once. Material: PBMCs, mostly from graft donor cells, obtained 180 days after TCRalphabeta/CD19-depleted stem cell transplant. These receptor sequences come from a male patient between 10 and 17 years old who had a stem cell transplant for acute lymphoblastic leukemia, so the T cells may come from the graft donor. Each CDR3 is given with its conserved first and last residue. Fields, in order: CDR3 protein, CDR3 DNA, clone size, V gene, J gene, D gene. A D gene is named only where the DNA matches it firmly. Clone size is not always given. Where it is, it says once, few, many or a class for expanded clones.

CDR3 protein: CATSDSPGTGTGANVLTF
CDR3 DNA: TGTGCCACCAGTGACAGTCCCGGGACAGGGACCGGGGCCAACGTCCTGACTTTC
clone size: -
V gene: TRBV24-1
J gene: TRBJ2-6
D gene: TRBD1

CDR3 protein: CSANPGTDNEKLFF
CDR3 DNA: TGCAGTGCTAACCCCGGGACGGATAATGAAAAACTGTTTTTT
clone size: -
V gene: TRBV20-1
J gene: TRBJ1-4
D gene: -

CDR3 protein: CASRHQGARTYEQYF
CDR3 DNA: TGCGCCAGCAGACACCAGGGGGCTAGGACCTACGAGCAGTACTTC
clone size: few
V gene: TRBV5-1
J gene: TRBJ2-7
D gene: TRBD1

CDR3 protein: CSVGAWFYPRYEQYF
CDR3 DNA: TGCAGCGTTGGGGCTTGGTTCTATCCTCGCTACGAGCAGTACTTC
clone size: few
V gene: TRBV29-1
J gene: TRBJ2-7
D gene: -

CDR3 protein: CASSPDRGQMAFF
CDR3 DNA: TGTGCCAGCAGCCCTGACAGGGGGCAGATGGCTTTCTTT
clone size: -
V gene: TRBV2
J gene: TRBJ1-1
D gene: TRBD1

CDR3 protein: CSASAGTSGIRYNEQFF
CDR3 DNA: TGCAGTGCTAGTGCCGGGACTAGCGGGATACGCTACAATGAGCAGTTCTTC
clone size: few
V gene: TRBV20-1
J gene: TRBJ2-1
D gene: TRBD2

CDR3 protein: CASSKTSAYEQYF
CDR3 DNA: TGTGCCAGCAGCAAAACTAGCGCCTACGAGCAGTACTTC
clone size: few
V gene: TRBV12-3/TRBV12-4
J gene: TRBJ2-7
D gene: TRBD2

CDR3 protein: CASRRTGSMNTEAFF
CDR3 DNA: TGTGCCAGCAGGCGGACAGGTAGCATGAACACTGAAGCTTTCTTT
clone size: -
V gene: TRBV12-3/TRBV12-4
J gene: TRBJ1-1
D gene: TRBD1

CDR3 protein: CASRGLAYQETQYF
CDR3 DNA: TGCGCCAGCAGGGGACTAGCGTATCAAGAGACCCAGTACTTC
clone size: -
V gene: TRBV5-1
J gene: TRBJ2-5
D gene: TRBD2

CDR3 protein: CASSLPGLAGGPRNEQYF
CDR3 DNA: TGCGCCAGCAGCTTACCTGGACTAGCGGGAGGGCCCCGGAACGAGCAGTACTTC
clone size: -
V gene: TRBV5-1
J gene: TRBJ2-7
D gene: TRBD2

CDR3 protein: CASSLARIRDDQETQYF
CDR3 DNA: TGTGCCAGCAGCTTAGCCCGCATCCGGGACGATCAAGAGACCCAGTACTTC
clone size: -
V gene: TRBV7-9
J gene: TRBJ2-5
D gene: -

CDR3 protein: CSVVSGTSGTEQYF
CDR3 DNA: TGCAGCGTTGTATCAGGGACTAGCGGAACAGAGCAGTACTTC
clone size: many
V gene: TRBV29-1
J gene: TRBJ2-7
D gene: TRBD2

CDR3 protein: CSAREASGRANEQFF
CDR3 DNA: TGCAGTGCTAGAGAGGCTAGCGGGAGAGCCAATGAGCAGTTCTTC
clone size: -
V gene: TRBV20-1
J gene: TRBJ2-1
D gene: TRBD2

CDR3 protein: CASSYTGQRGFYEQYF
CDR3 DNA: TGTGCCAGCAGTTACACTGGCCAGCGGGGCTTCTACGAGCAGTACTTC
clone size: -
V gene: TRBV6-5
J gene: TRBJ2-7
D gene: TRBD2

CDR3 protein: CASSLRLGNEQFF
CDR3 DNA: TGCGCCAGCAGCTTGCGTTTAGGGAATGAGCAGTTCTTC
clone size: -
V gene: TRBV5-1
J gene: TRBJ2-1
D gene: -

CDR3 protein: CAGSWGTGELFF
CDR3 DNA: TGTGCCGGTAGTTGGGGGACCGGGGAGCTGTTTTTT
clone size: -
V gene: TRBV6-2/TRBV6-3
J gene: TRBJ2-2
D gene: -

CDR3 protein: CASSVVAAVTVDTQYF
CDR3 DNA: TGTGCCAGCAGCGTAGTAGCGGCCGTAACGGTAGATACGCAGTATTTT
clone size: -
V gene: TRBV9
J gene: TRBJ2-3
D gene: -

CDR3 protein: CASSLVFGATSGANVLTF
CDR3 DNA: TGCGCCAGCAGCTTGGTCTTTGGGGCTACCTCTGGGGCCAACGTCCTGACTTTC
clone size: -
V gene: TRBV5-1
J gene: TRBJ2-6
D gene: -

CDR3 protein: CASSSLTGSNEKLFF
CDR3 DNA: TGTGCCAGCAGCTCCTTGACAGGGTCTAATGAAAAACTGTTTTTT
clone size: -
V gene: TRBV7-8
J gene: TRBJ1-4
D gene: TRBD1

CDR3 protein: CASSLGGTLIAF
CDR3 DNA: TGTGCCAGCAGTTTAGGGGGGACTTTGATCGCCTTT
clone size: -
V gene: TRBV28
J gene: TRBJ1-1
D gene: -

CDR3 protein: CASSSGQYTEAFF
CDR3 DNA: TGTGCCAGCAGCTCCGGACAGTACACTGAAGCTTTCTTT
clone size: -
V gene: TRBV7-3
J gene: TRBJ1-1
D gene: -

CDR3 protein: CASSLGQQTYEQYF
CDR3 DNA: TGTGCCAGCAGTTTGGGGCAGCAAACCTACGAGCAGTACTTC
clone size: few
V gene: TRBV28
J gene: TRBJ2-7
D gene: -

CDR3 protein: CSAGGGGDTQYF
CDR3 DNA: TGCAGTGCTGGCGGCGGGGGGGATACGCAGTATTTT
clone size: few
V gene: TRBV20-1
J gene: TRBJ2-3
D gene: TRBD2

CDR3 protein: CSVPGQNYEQYF
CDR3 DNA: TGCAGCGTTCCGGGACAGAACTACGAGCAGTACTTC
clone size: -
V gene: TRBV29-1
J gene: TRBJ2-7
D gene: TRBD1

CDR3 protein: CASSFNVGRTYEQYF
CDR3 DNA: TGTGCCAGCAGTTTCAATGTAGGCAGGACCTACGAGCAGTACTTC
clone size: -
V gene: TRBV12-3/TRBV12-4
J gene: TRBJ2-7
D gene: -

CDR3 protein: CATSRESSGSSFGELFF
CDR3 DNA: TGTGCCACCAGCAGAGAATCCTCAGGGTCTTCCTTCGGGGAGCTGTTTTTT
clone size: few
V gene: TRBV15
J gene: TRBJ2-2
D gene: -

CDR3 protein: CASSFLGREVLGEQYF
CDR3 DNA: TGTGCCAGCAGTTTCTTGGGACGGGAGGTCCTCGGGGAGCAGTACTTC
clone size: few
V gene: TRBV28
J gene: TRBJ2-7
D gene: TRBD2

CDR3 protein: CASSQDRDRGRGNYGYTF
CDR3 DNA: TGTGCCAGCAGCCAAGATAGGGACAGGGGGCGAGGAAACTATGGCTACACCTTC
clone size: few
V gene: TRBV3-1
J gene: TRBJ1-2
D gene: TRBD1

CDR3 protein: CASSLRRLAGGGEQFF
CDR3 DNA: TGTGCCAGCAGTTTACGAAGACTAGCGGGAGGGGGTGAGCAGTTCTTC
clone size: -
V gene: TRBV12-3/TRBV12-4
J gene: TRBJ2-1
D gene: TRBD2

CDR3 protein: CASSFAFSSYEQYF
CDR3 DNA: TGTGCCAGCAGCTTCGCGTTCAGCAGTTACGAGCAGTACTTC
clone size: few
V gene: TRBV7-8
J gene: TRBJ2-7
D gene: -

CDR3 protein: CASSLIGQMTGELFF
CDR3 DNA: TGTGCCAGCAGCTTAATTGGACAGATGACCGGGGAGCTGTTTTTT
clone size: -
V gene: TRBV7-6
J gene: TRBJ2-2
D gene: -

CDR3 protein: CASSLGPVLYEQSF
CDR3 DNA: TGCGCCAGCAGCTTGGGTCCGGTCCTCTACGAGCAGTCCTTC
clone size: -
V gene: TRBV5-1
J gene: TRBJ2-7
D gene: -

CDR3 protein: CASSFSSGFFNEQFF
CDR3 DNA: TGTGCCAGCAGCTTTTCTAGCGGGTTCTTTAATGAGCAGTTCTTC
clone size: once
V gene: TRBV7-6
J gene: TRBJ2-1
D gene: TRBD2

CDR3 protein: CASSLALSQETQYF
CDR3 DNA: TGCGCCAGCAGCTTGGCTCTGTCCCAAGAGACCCAGTACTTC
clone size: -
V gene: TRBV5-1
J gene: TRBJ2-5
D gene: -

CDR3 protein: CASTRGATLVTDTQYF
CDR3 DNA: TGCGCCAGCACCCGGGGGGCCACCTTGGTCACAGATACGCAGTATTTT
clone size: -
V gene: TRBV10-2
J gene: TRBJ2-3
D gene: -

CDR3 protein: CSARPLEGAYTEAFF
CDR3 DNA: TGCAGTGCTAGACCCCTGGAGGGCGCATACACTGAAGCTTTCTTT
clone size: -
V gene: TRBV20-1
J gene: TRBJ1-1
D gene: -

CDR3 protein: CASSARRANTGELFF
CDR3 DNA: TGTGCCAGCAGCGCTAGAAGGGCGAACACCGGGGAGCTGTTTTTT
clone size: few
V gene: TRBV9
J gene: TRBJ2-2
D gene: -

CDR3 protein: CSAPAAGLTDTQYF
CDR3 DNA: TGCAGTGCCCCCGCCGCGGGCCTCACAGATACGCAGTATTTT
clone size: -
V gene: TRBV20-1
J gene: TRBJ2-3
D gene: -

CDR3 protein: CASSFRLTSGNREQFF
CDR3 DNA: TGTGCCAGCAGCTTTCGTTTGACTAGCGGGAATCGTGAGCAGTTCTTC
clone size: few
V gene: TRBV7-9
J gene: TRBJ2-1
D gene: TRBD2

CDR3 protein: CSAQLAGGITVTQYF
CDR3 DNA: TGCAGCGCTCAACTAGCGGGAGGTATCACAGTTACGCAGTATTTT
clone size: few
V gene: TRBV29-1
J gene: TRBJ2-3
D gene: TRBD2

CDR3 protein: CASFRDSFHGYTF
CDR3 DNA: TGTGCCAGCTTCCGGGACAGCTTCCATGGCTACACCTTC
clone size: few
V gene: TRBV12-3/TRBV12-4
J gene: TRBJ1-2
D gene: TRBD1

CDR3 protein: CASSLTGETQYF
CDR3 DNA: TGCGCCAGCAGCTTGACTGGAGAGACCCAGTACTTC
clone size: many
V gene: TRBV5-1
J gene: TRBJ2-5
D gene: -

CDR3 protein: CASSPTAPGEQFF
CDR3 DNA: TGTGCCAGCAGCCCGACGGCCCCTGGGGAGCAGTTCTTC
clone size: many
V gene: TRBV12-3/TRBV12-4
J gene: TRBJ2-1
D gene: -

CDR3 protein: CASSPRQGGAQTDTQYF
CDR3 DNA: TGTGCCAGCAGCCCCCGACAGGGGGGGGCCCAAACAGATACGCAGTATTTT
clone size: few
V gene: TRBV7-8
J gene: TRBJ2-3
D gene: TRBD1

CDR3 protein: CASSLTGTSGIDTQYF
CDR3 DNA: TGTGCCAGCAGCTTAACCGGGACTAGCGGGATCGATACGCAGTATTTT
clone size: few
V gene: TRBV7-9
J gene: TRBJ2-3
D gene: TRBD2

CDR3 protein: CSARDSTGTTSSYNEQFF
CDR3 DNA: TGCAGTGCTAGAGACTCAACCGGGACCACGAGCTCCTACAATGAGCAGTTCTTC
clone size: -
V gene: TRBV20-1
J gene: TRBJ2-1
D gene: -

CDR3 protein: CASSGLTSGSGSYNEQFF
CDR3 DNA: TGCGCCAGCTCGGGCCTGACTAGCGGGAGTGGGTCCTACAATGAGCAGTTCTTC
clone size: -
V gene: TRBV10-1
J gene: TRBJ2-1
D gene: TRBD2

CDR3 protein: CASSYGTGGTGELFF
CDR3 DNA: TGCGCCAGCAGCTACGGGACAGGGGGCACCGGGGAGCTGTTTTTT
clone size: once
V gene: TRBV5-1
J gene: TRBJ2-2
D gene: TRBD1

CDR3 protein: CASRGQTGELFF
CDR3 DNA: TGTGCCAGTAGGGGACAGACCGGGGAGCTGTTTTTT
clone size: once
V gene: TRBV10-3
J gene: TRBJ2-2
D gene: TRBD1

CDR3 protein: CASSFPGAGQSSGANVLTF
CDR3 DNA: TGCGCCAGCAGCTTCCCCGGTGCGGGACAAAGCTCTGGGGCCAACGTCCTGACTTTC
clone size: -
V gene: TRBV5-1
J gene: TRBJ2-6
D gene: -

CDR3 protein: CASSLSHGAGNTIYF
CDR3 DNA: TGCGCCAGCAGCTTGAGTCATGGCGCTGGAAACACCATATATTTT
clone size: -
V gene: TRBV5-1
J gene: TRBJ1-3
D gene: -

CDR3 protein: CASSLARAGGPTDTQYF
CDR3 DNA: TGTGCCAGCAGCTTAGCCCGAGCGGGAGGTCCCACAGATACGCAGTATTTT
clone size: -
V gene: TRBV7-3
J gene: TRBJ2-3
D gene: TRBD2

CDR3 protein: CASTEGGTDTQYF
CDR3 DNA: TGTGCCAGCACTGAAGGGGGCACAGATACGCAGTATTTT
clone size: -
V gene: TRBV27
J gene: TRBJ2-3
D gene: -

CDR3 protein: CASSAPGGRTHEQYF
CDR3 DNA: TGTGCCAGCAGCGCCCCAGGCGGGAGAACTCACGAGCAGTACTTC
clone size: -
V gene: TRBV5-4
J gene: TRBJ2-7
D gene: TRBD2

CDR3 protein: CSARHSSGSSYNEQFF
CDR3 DNA: TGCAGTGCTAGACATTCTAGCGGGAGCTCCTACAATGAGCAGTTCTTC
clone size: -
V gene: TRBV20-1
J gene: TRBJ2-1
D gene: TRBD2

CDR3 protein: CASSLGAREQFF
CDR3 DNA: TGTGCCAGCAGTTTAGGCGCAAGAGAGCAGTTCTTC
clone size: -
V gene: TRBV12-3/TRBV12-4
J gene: TRBJ2-1
D gene: -

CDR3 protein: CASSSGTDYGYTF
CDR3 DNA: TGTGCCAGCTCATCTGGGACGGATTATGGCTACACCTTC
clone size: -
V gene: TRBV18
J gene: TRBJ1-2
D gene: -

CDR3 protein: CASSPSLTGSRDAFF
CDR3 DNA: TGTGCCAGCAGCCCATCATTGACAGGGAGTAGGGATGCTTTCTTT
clone size: few
V gene: TRBV7-9
J gene: TRBJ1-1
D gene: TRBD1

CDR3 protein: CASSLEYTRGISYEQYF
CDR3 DNA: TGTGCCAGCAGCTTAGAGTACACCAGGGGGATTTCCTACGAGCAGTACTTC
clone size: -
V gene: TRBV11-2
J gene: TRBJ2-7
D gene: TRBD1

CDR3 protein: CASSFWGATYEQYF
CDR3 DNA: TGTGCCAGCAGTTTCTGGGGTGCTACCTACGAGCAGTACTTC
clone size: many
V gene: TRBV12-3/TRBV12-4
J gene: TRBJ2-7
D gene: -